The clone carrying this T cell receptor beta chain came up once. The sample comes from a study of control samples from healthy donors and cancer patients. The CDR3 sequence is 14 residues long. The V segment lost 5 bases and the J segment 9 bases; nucleotides outside the gene matches: 9. The germline CDR1 and CDR2 sequences are WSHSY and SAAADI. Profiled with immunoSEQ multiplex PCR; TCRdb holds only in-frame clones, not every one. The table shows 40,000 to 55,000 clones, with under 95% occurring only once. The chain links TRBV10-2 to TRBJ2-1, with 8 nucleotides matching TRBD2. The TCR was taken from a woman between 40 and 50 years old with head and neck cancer. The sequenced sample was PBMCs. CDR3 in DNA: TGCGCCAGCAGTAGCGGGGGAGGTTACGGTGAGCAGTTCTTC. It yields the protein CASSSGGGYGEQFF.